Presented here are 32 T cell receptor beta chains from one specimen sequenced in a study of blood T cells in healthy people across ages. A sample-barcoded 5' primer and a J-beta primer mix were used in a second PCR of roughly 7 to 12 cycles. TCRdb processed the 5' RACE reads anew with MiXCR; each CDR3 protein has one entry. The sample includes hundreds of thousands of distinct CDR3 sequences, around 43% seen only once; the top ten take approximately 31%. Material: blood. Receptors originate from a man older than 75 in good health.

The J gene is TRBJ1-2, the V gene TRBV7-9; D is undetermined. Trimming took 3 bases from V and 1 from J, leaving 9 bases between them. CDR3 length: 14 amino acids. Germline lookup yields CDR1 SEHNR and CDR2 FQNEAQ (reference sequence). CDR3 DNA: TGTGCCAGCAGCTTGCAACAGCTTAACTATGGCTACACCTTC. Translation: CASSLQQLNYGYTF.

This clonotype is a singleton in its sample. The genes are TRBV11-3 and TRBJ2-1, with D hard to call. This CDR3 contains 12 residues. Germline V gene sequence: CDR1 SGHNT, CDR2 YENEEA. V lost 4 bases and J 9 bases, leaving 10 bases between the germline ends. This CDR3 reads CASSSRLGEQFF. Written as DNA, the CDR3 is TGTGCCAGCAGCTCCCGATTGGGTGAGCAGTTCTTC.

The chain carries TRBV7-2 and TRBJ1-1; TRBD1 aligns across 9 bases. Germline-derived CDR1 and CDR2 are SGHTA and FQGNSA. There are 14 residues in the CDR3. V lost 5 bases to trimming and J lost 4 bases; unmatched junction nucleotides: 5. The CDR3 sequence is CASSQSQGATEAFF. CDR3 DNA sequence: TGTGCCAGCAGCCAATCACAGGGGGCCACTGAAGCTTTCTTT.

The chain recombines TRBV9 with TRBJ1-2; possibly TRBD1 for D (6 bases). Germline CDR1 reads SGDLS; CDR2 reads YYNGEE. V lost 5 bases and J 7 bases, leaving 18 bases between the germline ends. The CDR3 has 14 residues. CDR3 residues: CASSPHRVLGGYTF. CDR3 in DNA: TGTGCCAGCAGTCCCCACAGGGTGTTGGGTGGCTACACCTTC.

V gene TRBV3-1 combines with J gene TRBJ2-5, with 8 bases fitting TRBD1. The V and J ends lost 4 bases and 3 bases, in that order; junction bases with no gene match: 7. Germline V gene sequence: CDR1 LGHDT, CDR2 YNNKEL (reference sequence). The CDR3 consists of 15 residues. In DNA, the CDR3 is TGTGCCAGCAGCCCTGGGACAGGCGCAGAAGAGACCCAGTACTTC. Translation gives CASSPGTGAEETQYF.

This chain joins TRBV5-1 and TRBJ2-5; D may match TRBD1 or TRBD2 (5 bases each). The germline gives CDR1 SGHRS, CDR2 YFSETQ. V lost 4 bases, J lost 2 bases, and 18 bases lay in between. This CDR3 spans 16 amino acids. CDR3: CASSPGTGYPQETQYF. DNA of the CDR3: TGCGCCAGCAGCCCAGGGACGGGATATCCTCAAGAGACCCAGTACTTC. The full variable domain, with the rest looked up from reference TRBV5-1 and TRBJ2-5, is KAGVTQTPRYLIKTRGQQVTLSCSPISGHRSVSWYQQTPGQGLQFLFEYFSETQRNKGNFPGRFSGRQFSNSRSEMNVSTLELGDSALYLCASSPGTGYPQETQYFGPGTRLLVL.

CDR3 loop: CASSLMGLGEQYF. The CDR3, as DNA: TGTGCCAGCAGCTTAATGGGGCTTGGGGAGCAGTACTTC. This chain links TRBV7-2 with TRBJ2-5, with D perhaps assigned TRBD1 or TRBD2 (5 bases each). The CDR3 is made up of 13 amino acids. CDR1 SGHTA and CDR2 FQGNSA come from the germline V gene. The ends were cut back, 2 bases at V and 11 bases at J, with 15 bases in the middle.

The CDR3 loop is CATSRGGQSYEQYF. CDR3 nucleotides: TGTGCCACCAGCAGAGGAGGACAGTCGTACGAGCAGTACTTC. The V call is TRBV15, the J call TRBJ2-7; the D gene is possibly TRBD1 (6 bases). V was shortened by 1 base and J by 4 bases, with 11 bases between the two germline ends. Germline V gene lookup returns CDR1 LNHNV and CDR2 YYDKDF (reference sequence). The CDR3 is 14 residues long. Together with reference TRBV15 and TRBJ2-7, the CDR3 gives the full variable domain: DAMVIQNPRYQVTQFGKPVTLSCSQTLNHNVMYWYQQKSSQAPKLLFHYYDKDFNNEADTPDNFQSRRPNTSFCFLDIRSPGLGDTAMYLCATSRGGQSYEQYFGPGTRLTVT.

This clonotype was seen a few times. The chain links TRBV28 to TRBJ2-3; maybe TRBD1 (6 bases). The CDR3 spans 15 residues. Germline assignment: CDR1 MDHEN and CDR2 SYDVKM. The germline V and J ends were trimmed by 3 bases and 0 bases, with 10 bases remaining between them. This CDR3 is CASSLGTRSTDTQYF. DNA of the CDR3: TGTGCCAGCAGTTTGGGGACAAGGAGCACAGATACGCAGTATTTT.

The rearrangement links TRBV7-2 to TRBJ2-5; tentative D call: TRBD1 (5 bases). The CDR3 contains 16 residues. Trimming took 1 base from V and 1 from J, leaving 13 bases between them. The germline V gene encodes CDR1 SGHTA and CDR2 FQGNSA. In nucleotides, the CDR3 is TGTGCCAGCAGCTTAGGATCAGACAGAATCCAAGAGACCCAGTACTTC. The encoded protein is CASSLGSDRIQETQYF. Using reference TRBV7-2 and TRBJ2-5 for the parts outside the CDR3, the full variable domain is GAGVSQSPSNKVTEKGKDVELRCDPISGHTALYWYRQSLGQGLEFLIYFQGNSAPDKSGLPSDRFSAERTGGSVSTLTIQRTQQEDSAVYLCASSLGSDRIQETQYFGPGTRLLVL.

The V gene is TRBV6-5, the J gene TRBJ2-2, with 7 bases that match TRBD2. This CDR3 has 13 residues. The V segment lost 9 bases and the J segment 7 bases; nucleotides outside the gene matches: 8. Germline CDR1 and CDR2: MNHEY and SVGAGI. CDR3 DNA: TGTGCCAGTTCGGGACTACTAAGCGGGGAGCTGTTTTTT. Translated, it gives CASSGLLSGELFF.

The V and J genes are TRBV14 and TRBJ1-1; no reliable D call. The CDR3 runs 13 residues. Germline V CDR1 and CDR2: SGHDN, FVKESK. Trimming took 0 bases from V and 3 from J, leaving 5 bases between them. This chain's CDR3 is CASSQDLDTEAFF. CDR3 coding DNA: TGTGCCAGCAGCCAAGATCTTGACACTGAAGCTTTCTTT.

The chain uses TRBV21-1 and TRBJ2-7; the DNA was not compared with TRBD2, the D call given in the table. TRBV21-1 is assigned pseudogene status. CDR3 length: 11 amino acids. CDR3 sequence: CASSTRAGQYF. The DNA for the CDR3 is TGTGCCAGCAGCACTAGGGCGGGCCAGTACTTC.

The chain carries TRBV4-3 and TRBJ2-7; 8 bases align to TRBD1. V was pared by 1 base and J by 5 bases, with 10 bases of the junction left unmatched. Germline V gene lookup returns CDR1 LGHNA and CDR2 YSLEER. The CDR3 runs 16 residues. This chain's CDR3 is CASSQAVGAGGNEQYF. The CDR3 nucleotides are TGCGCCAGCAGCCAAGCTGTGGGTGCAGGGGGCAACGAGCAGTACTTC.

At least ten counts were recorded for this clonotype. V and J are TRBV4-2 and TRBJ2-1; possibly TRBD1 for D (5 bases). The ends were cut back, 0 bases at V and 6 bases at J, with 18 bases in the middle. CDR3 length: 17 residues. Germline CDR1 LGHNA, CDR2 YNFKEQ. The CDR3 reads CASSQDSGSSRGNEQFF. CDR3 sequence (DNA): TGTGCCAGCAGCCAAGATAGTGGGTCTAGTAGGGGCAATGAGCAGTTCTTC.

The chain joins TRBV28 to TRBJ2-3; TRBD1 matches at 11 bases. Germline CDR1 and CDR2: MDHEN and SYDVKM. With V trimmed by 8 bases and J by 6 bases, 4 bases remained unmatched. The CDR3 is 13 amino acids. CDR3 protein: CASSDRGRDTQYF. The CDR3 DNA reads as TGTGCCAGCTCGGACAGGGGGCGGGATACGCAGTATTTT.

This sequence joins TRBV4-1 and TRBJ2-1, with D unresolved. V lost 0 bases to trimming and J lost 8 bases, with 11 bases between them. Looked up from germline, CDR1 is MGHRA and CDR2 is YSYEKL. There are 14 residues in the CDR3. CDR3 sequence: CASSQDHARDEQFF. CDR3 bases: TGCGCCAGCAGCCAAGATCACGCTAGAGATGAGCAGTTCTTC.

The chain links TRBV3-1 to TRBJ1-2, with D perhaps matching TRBD1 (6 bases). Germline assignment: CDR1 LGHDT and CDR2 YNNKEL (reference sequence). This CDR3 spans 15 amino acids. V was clipped by 1 base and J by 8 bases, with 17 bases between them. CDR3 DNA: TGTGCCAGCAGCCAAGGGGGCAGGGGATCGTCGGGCTACACCTTC. It specifies CASSQGGRGSSGYTF.

The genes are TRBV28 and TRBJ2-2; D not certain. Germline values: CDR1 MDHEN, CDR2 SYDVKM. The germline V and J ends were trimmed by 11 bases and 2 bases, with 12 bases remaining between them. This CDR3 is built from 13 residues. The CDR3 DNA reads TGTGCCCTGGGTGGTTTAAACACCGGGGAGCTGTTTTTT. Its translation: CALGGLNTGELFF.

The chain links TRBV20-1 to TRBJ2-3; 11 bases line up with TRBD2. The CDR3 covers 17 residues. The V and J ends lost 3 bases and 3 bases, in that order; junction bases with no gene match: 11. Germline assignment: CDR1 DFQATT and CDR2 SNEGSKA (reference sequence). The CDR3, as DNA: TGCAGTGCTAGTCTGGCTAGCGGGAGGTGGGGAACAGATACGCAGTATTTT. It translates to CSASLASGRWGTDTQYF.

The V and J genes are TRBV30 and TRBJ2-7, with TRBD1 matching 10 bases. In germline, CDR1 is GTSNPN, CDR2 SVGIG (reference sequence). Germline trimming cut 1 base from V and 7 bases from J; bases unmatched to any gene: 10. CDR3 size: 15 residues. CDR3 sequence (DNA): TGTGCCTGGAGTGGTCCGGGACAGGGGAAATGGGAGCAGTACTTC. Its translation is CAWSGPGQGKWEQYF.

Only one count was recorded for this clonotype. The V and J genes are TRBV3-1 and TRBJ2-5; TRBD2 matches 7 bases. TRBJ2-7 explains the end of the DNA better; the J call may be wrong. The CDR3 consists of 13 residues. In germline, CDR1 is LGHDT, CDR2 YNNKEL (reference sequence). CDR3 DNA: TGTGCCAGCGGGGAGGGAGTACCCTACGAGCAGTACTTC. Its protein product is CASGEGVPYEQYF.

This clonotype was detected many times. The V call is TRBV4-3, the J call TRBJ2-5, with 8 bases that match TRBD2. Per the germline V gene, CDR1 is LGHNA and CDR2 is YSLEER. The V segment lost 8 bases and the J segment 4 bases; nucleotides outside the gene matches: 6. CDR3 size: 13 residues. The CDR3 region has the DNA TGCGCCAGCTCGATAGCGGGGACAGAGACCCAGTACTTC. Protein sequence: CASSIAGTETQYF.

Ten or more counts support this clonotype. The chain joins TRBV15 to TRBJ2-7, with 8 bases aligning to TRBD1. Looked up from germline, CDR1 is LNHNV and CDR2 is YYDKDF (reference sequence). After removal of 5 bases from V and 7 bases from J, the junction contained 7 bases not matched to a gene. There are 13 residues in the CDR3. In DNA form, the CDR3 reads TGTGCCACCAGCCCGGACAGGGTAGGAGAGCAGTACTTC. This codes for CATSPDRVGEQYF.

The genes are TRBV3-1 and TRBJ2-5, with TRBD2 identical over 9 bases. Germline V gene sequence: CDR1 LGHDT, CDR2 YNNKEL (reference sequence). The V gene end was trimmed by 4 bases and the J gene end by 2 bases; junction bases not matched to a gene: 11. The CDR3 loop spans 17 amino acids. In nucleotides, the CDR3 is TGTGCCAGCAGCCGAACCCGTACTGCGGGAGGGCAAGAGACCCAGTACTTC. This gives the protein CASSRTRTAGGQETQYF.

This rearrangement joins TRBV29-1 to TRBJ2-1, with a tentative D call TRBD1 (5 bases). From germline, CDR1 is SQVTM and CDR2 ANQGSEA. This CDR3 region has 13 residues. Trimming removed 8 bases from V and 6 bases from J, with 17 bases in between. CDR3 region: CSCPGVQGNEQFF. Here the CDR3 DNA reads TGCAGCTGCCCTGGGGTCCAGGGCAATGAGCAGTTCTTC.

V usage is TRBV28 and J usage is TRBJ2-1, with 13 bases matching TRBD2. The germline gives CDR1 MDHEN, CDR2 SYDVKM. This CDR3 comprises 16 residues. V dropped 8 bases and J dropped 2; count of bases not matched to a gene: 6. CDR3 in DNA: TGTGCCAGCGGGGGACTAGCGGGGACAGCCTACAATGAGCAGTTCTTC. This translates into CASGGLAGTAYNEQFF.

The chain uses TRBV2 and TRBJ2-2; possible D gene TRBD2, 7 bases. The CDR3 spans 15 residues. CDR1 and CDR2 from the germline V gene are SNHLY and FYNNEI. V lost 5 bases, J lost 5 bases, and 15 bases lay in between. The chain's CDR3 is CASSNSRGGTGELFF. CDR3 DNA sequence: TGTGCCAGCAGTAACTCTAGGGGGGGGACCGGGGAGCTGTTTTTT.

V usage is TRBV12-3 or TRBV12-4 and J usage is TRBJ2-3; 8 bases match TRBD2. V was clipped by 5 bases and J by 0 bases; unmatched bases: 4. The length of the CDR3 is 15 residues. The CDR3 spells CASSQRGTSTDTQYF. As DNA, the CDR3 is TGTGCCAGCAGTCAGCGGGGGACTAGCACAGATACGCAGTATTTT.

The chain has TRBV10-2 and TRBJ1-5; 9 positions match TRBD1. Germline CDR1 and CDR2: WSHSY and SAAADI. The CDR3 spans 14 residues. The V gene end was trimmed by 7 bases and the J gene end by 7 bases; junction bases not matched to a gene: 8. CDR3 in amino acids: CASTTRGQGQPQHF. The CDR3 DNA reads as TGCGCCAGCACCACCCGAGGACAGGGGCAGCCCCAGCATTTT.

This clonotype occurred many times. This chain links TRBV4-3 with TRBJ2-3; 7 bases fit TRBD2. With 5 bases clipped from V and 2 bases from J, the junction kept 7 bases outside the gene matches. Germline CDR1 reads LGHNA; CDR2 reads YSLEER. The CDR3 sequence is 15 residues long. CDR3 nucleotides: TGCGCCAGCAGCGCCCCAGCGGGATACACAGATACGCAGTATTTT. This gives the protein CASSAPAGYTDTQYF.

The J gene is TRBJ2-5, the V gene TRBV21-1; TRBD1 is the table's D call, not checked against the DNA. TRBV21-1 is a listed pseudogene. This CDR3 is built from 13 residues. This CDR3 reads CASPRKGIKTQYF. In nucleotides, the CDR3 is TGTGCCAGTCCGAGGAAGGGGATAAAGACCCAGTACTTC.